This TCR beta chain was captured by sequencing in a study of cytomegalovirus exposure and HLA in healthy donors. Broader study findings: CMV serostatus stood as the only immune exposure information on hand.

Every donor was a healthy person donating bone marrow. It was with 60 Vbeta and 13 Jbeta primers that the PCR ran. This table comes from immunoSEQ multiplex PCR, and its TCRdb copy is limited to in-frame clones, with some not included. This sample's table reports 65,000 to 95,000 clones. In regard to this clone: As yet, its antigen is unknown.

The source is a man under 40 in good health and CMV-seronegative. The sample was PBMCs.

The CDR3 bases are TGTGCCAGCAGCTACAAGCCTAGACAGGGAAACTATGGCTACACCTTC. Its protein product is CASSYKPRQGNYGYTF. V usage is TRBV5-6 and J usage is TRBJ1-2, with 7 bases matching TRBD1. V was pared by 3 bases and J by 2 bases, with 10 bases of the junction left unmatched. The germline V gene has CDR1 SGHDT and CDR2 YYEEEE. The CDR3 has 16 amino acids.